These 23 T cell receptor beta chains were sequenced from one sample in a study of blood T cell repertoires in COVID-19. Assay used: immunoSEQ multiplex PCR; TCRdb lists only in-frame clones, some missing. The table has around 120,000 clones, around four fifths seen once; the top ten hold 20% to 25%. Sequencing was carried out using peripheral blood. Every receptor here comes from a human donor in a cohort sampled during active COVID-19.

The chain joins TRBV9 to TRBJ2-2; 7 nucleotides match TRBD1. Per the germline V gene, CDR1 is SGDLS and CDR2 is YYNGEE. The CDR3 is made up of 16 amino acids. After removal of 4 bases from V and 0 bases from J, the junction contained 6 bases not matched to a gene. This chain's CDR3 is CASSLRDRPNTGELFF. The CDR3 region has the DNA TGTGCCAGCAGCTTAAGGGACAGACCGAACACCGGGGAGCTGTTTTTT.

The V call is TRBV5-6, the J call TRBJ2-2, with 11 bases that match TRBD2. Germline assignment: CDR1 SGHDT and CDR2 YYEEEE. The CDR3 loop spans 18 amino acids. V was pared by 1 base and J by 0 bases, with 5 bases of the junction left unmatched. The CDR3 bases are TGTGCCAGCAGCTTGAGTCTAGCGGGGGGCTCGAACACCGGGGAGCTGTTTTTT. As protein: CASSLSLAGGSNTGELFF. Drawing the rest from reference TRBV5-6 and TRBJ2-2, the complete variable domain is DAGVTQSPTHLIKTRGQQVTLRCSPKSGHDTVSWYQQALGQGPQFIFQYYEEEERQRGNFPDRFSGHQFPNYSSELNVNALLLGDSALYLCASSLSLAGGSNTGELFFGEGSRLTVL.

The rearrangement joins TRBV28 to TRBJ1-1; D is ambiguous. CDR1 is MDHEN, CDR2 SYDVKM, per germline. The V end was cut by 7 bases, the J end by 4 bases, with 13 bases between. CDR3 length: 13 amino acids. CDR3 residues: CASTLVAGTEAFF. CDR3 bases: TGTGCCAGCACCCTGGTAGCGGGCACTGAAGCTTTCTTT.

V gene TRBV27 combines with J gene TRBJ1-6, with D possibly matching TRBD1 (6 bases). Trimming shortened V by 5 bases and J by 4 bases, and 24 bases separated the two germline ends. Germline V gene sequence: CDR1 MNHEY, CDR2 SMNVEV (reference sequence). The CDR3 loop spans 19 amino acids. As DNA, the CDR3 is TGTGCCAGCAGTGATTACAGGGAAGGAATGGCCAGATATAATTCACCCCTCCACTTT. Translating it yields CASSDYREGMARYNSPLHF.

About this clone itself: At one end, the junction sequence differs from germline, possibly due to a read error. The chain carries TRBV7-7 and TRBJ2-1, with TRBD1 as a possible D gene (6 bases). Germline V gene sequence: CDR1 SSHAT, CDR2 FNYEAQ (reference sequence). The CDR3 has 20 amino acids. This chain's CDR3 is CASSLALTWTEVSSYNEQFF. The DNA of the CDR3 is TGTGCTAGCAGCTTAGCGCTAACTTGGACAGAAGTTAGCTCCTACAATGAGCAGTTCTTC.

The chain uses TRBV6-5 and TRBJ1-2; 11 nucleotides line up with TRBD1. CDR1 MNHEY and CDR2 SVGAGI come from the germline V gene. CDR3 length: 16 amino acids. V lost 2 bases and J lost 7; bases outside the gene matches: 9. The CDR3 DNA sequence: TGTGCCAGCAGTTACGCGGACAGGGGGCGCATTGGTGGCTACACCTTC. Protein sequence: CASSYADRGRIGGYTF.

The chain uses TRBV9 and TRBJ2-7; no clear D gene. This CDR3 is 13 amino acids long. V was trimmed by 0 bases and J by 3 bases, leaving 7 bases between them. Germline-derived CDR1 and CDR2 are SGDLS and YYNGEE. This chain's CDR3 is CASSVEPFYEQYF. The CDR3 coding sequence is TGTGCCAGCAGCGTAGAGCCATTCTACGAGCAGTACTTC.

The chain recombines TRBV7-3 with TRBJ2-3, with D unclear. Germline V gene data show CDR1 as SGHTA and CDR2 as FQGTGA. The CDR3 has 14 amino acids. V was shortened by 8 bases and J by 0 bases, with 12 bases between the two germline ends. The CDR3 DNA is TGTGCCAGCCGAGAGGCCCCTAGCACAGATACGCAGTATTTT. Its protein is CASREAPSTDTQYF. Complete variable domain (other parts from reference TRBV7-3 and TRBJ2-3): GAGVSQTPSNKVTEKGKYVELRCDPISGHTALYWYRQSLGQGPEFLIYFQGTGAADDSGLPNDRFFAVRPEGSVSTLKIQRTERGDSAVYLCASREAPSTDTQYFGPGTRLTVL.

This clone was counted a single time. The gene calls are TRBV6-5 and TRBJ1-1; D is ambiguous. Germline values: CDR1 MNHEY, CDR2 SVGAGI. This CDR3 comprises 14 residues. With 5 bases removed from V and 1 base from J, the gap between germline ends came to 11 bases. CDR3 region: CASSKNSGNTEAFF. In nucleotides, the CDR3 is TGTGCCAGCAGTAAAAACTCAGGGAACACTGAAGCTTTCTTT.

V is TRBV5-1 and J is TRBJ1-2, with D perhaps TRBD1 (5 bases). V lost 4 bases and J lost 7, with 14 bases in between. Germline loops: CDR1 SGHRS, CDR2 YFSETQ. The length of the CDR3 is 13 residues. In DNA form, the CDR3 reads TGCGCCAGCAGCCCCTCTGCAGGGTTTGGCTACACCTTC. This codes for CASSPSAGFGYTF.

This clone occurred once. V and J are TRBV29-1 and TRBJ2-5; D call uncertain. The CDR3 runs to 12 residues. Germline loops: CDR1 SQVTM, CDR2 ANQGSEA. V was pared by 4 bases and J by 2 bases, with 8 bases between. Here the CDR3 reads CSVVPEQETQYF. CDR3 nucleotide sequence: TGCAGCGTTGTACCGGAGCAAGAGACCCAGTACTTC.

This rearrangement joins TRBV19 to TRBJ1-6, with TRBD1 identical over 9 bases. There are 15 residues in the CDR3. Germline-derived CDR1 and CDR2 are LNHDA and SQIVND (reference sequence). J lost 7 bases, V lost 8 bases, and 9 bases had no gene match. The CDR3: CASCFTGTGNSPLHF. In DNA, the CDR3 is TGTGCCAGTTGTTTTACCGGGACAGGGAATTCACCCCTCCACTTT.

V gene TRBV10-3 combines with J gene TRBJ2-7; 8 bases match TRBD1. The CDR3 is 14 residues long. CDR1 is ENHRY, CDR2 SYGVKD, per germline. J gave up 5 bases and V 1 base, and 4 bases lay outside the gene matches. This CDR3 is CAISEFKTGDEQYF. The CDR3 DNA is TGTGCCATCAGTGAGTTTAAGACAGGGGACGAGCAGTACTTC.

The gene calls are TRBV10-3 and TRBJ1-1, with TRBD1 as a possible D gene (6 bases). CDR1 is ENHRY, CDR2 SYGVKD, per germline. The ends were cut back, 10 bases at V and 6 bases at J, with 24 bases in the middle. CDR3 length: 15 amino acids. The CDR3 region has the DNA TGTGCCACCAAACTAGGAGTAACAGGGTTGTCTGAAGCTTTCTTT. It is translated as CATKLGVTGLSEAFF.

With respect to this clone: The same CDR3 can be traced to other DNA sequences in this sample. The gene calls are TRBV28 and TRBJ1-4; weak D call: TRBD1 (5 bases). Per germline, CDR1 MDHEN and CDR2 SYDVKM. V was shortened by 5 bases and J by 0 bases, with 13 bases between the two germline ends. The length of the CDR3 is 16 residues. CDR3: CASSPRGGATNEKLFF. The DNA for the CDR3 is TGTGCCAGCAGTCCCCGGGGGGGGGCAACTAATGAAAAACTGTTTTTT.

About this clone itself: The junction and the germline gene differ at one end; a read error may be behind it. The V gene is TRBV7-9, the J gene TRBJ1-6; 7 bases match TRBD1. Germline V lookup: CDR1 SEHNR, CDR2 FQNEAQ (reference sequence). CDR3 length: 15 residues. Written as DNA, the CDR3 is TGTGCCAGCACCTTAGACAGGGACCCGAATTCACCCCTCCACTTT. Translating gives CASTLDRDPNSPLHF.

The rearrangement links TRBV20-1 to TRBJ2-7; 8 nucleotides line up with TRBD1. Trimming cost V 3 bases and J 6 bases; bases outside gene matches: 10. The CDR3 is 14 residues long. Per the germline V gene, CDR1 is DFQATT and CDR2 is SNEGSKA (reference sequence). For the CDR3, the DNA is TGCAGTGCTAGTACAGGACAGGGAATGCGCGAGCAGTACTTC. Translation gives CSASTGQGMREQYF.

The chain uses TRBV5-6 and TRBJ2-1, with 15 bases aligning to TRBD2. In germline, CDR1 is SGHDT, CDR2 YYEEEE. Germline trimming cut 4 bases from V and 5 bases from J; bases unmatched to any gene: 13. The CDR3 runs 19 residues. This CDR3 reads CASSPGLAGGPIKDNEQFF. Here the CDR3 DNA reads TGTGCCAGCAGCCCCGGACTAGCGGGAGGGCCAATAAAAGACAATGAGCAGTTCTTC.

In DNA form, the CDR3 reads TGTGCCAGCAGCTATTGGGGACAGGTAAACATTCAGTACTTC. This gives the protein CASSYWGQVNIQYF. The chain carries TRBV5-5 and TRBJ2-4; 8 bases align to TRBD1. The ends lost 3 bases at V and 6 bases at J; junction bases unmatched: 5. The CDR3 is 14 amino acids. Germline V gene lookup returns CDR1 SGHKS and CDR2 YYEKEE (reference sequence).

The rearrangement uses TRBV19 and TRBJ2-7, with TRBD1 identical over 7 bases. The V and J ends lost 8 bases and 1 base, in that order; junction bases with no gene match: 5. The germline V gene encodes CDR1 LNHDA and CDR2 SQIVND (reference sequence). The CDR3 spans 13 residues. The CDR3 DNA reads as TGTGCCAGTCAGGGACAGTTATCCTACGAGCAGTACTTC. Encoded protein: CASQGQLSYEQYF. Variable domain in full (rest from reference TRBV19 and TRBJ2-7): DGGITQSPKYLFRKEGQNVTLSCEQNLNHDAMYWYRQDPGQGLRLIYYSQIVNDFQKGDIAEGYSVSREKKESFPLTVTSAQKNPTAFYLCASQGQLSYEQYFGPGTRLTVT.

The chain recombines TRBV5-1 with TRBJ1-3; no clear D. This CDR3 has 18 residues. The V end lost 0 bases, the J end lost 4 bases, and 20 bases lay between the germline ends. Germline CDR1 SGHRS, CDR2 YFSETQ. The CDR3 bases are TGCGCCAGCAGCTTGGTCCCACTGGCGGACTCGGCGGGAAACACCATATATTTT. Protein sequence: CASSLVPLADSAGNTIYF. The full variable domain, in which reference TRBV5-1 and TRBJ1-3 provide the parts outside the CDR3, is KAGVTQTPRYLIKTRGQQVTLSCSPISGHRSVSWYQQTPGQGLQFLFEYFSETQRNKGNFPGRFSGRQFSNSRSEMNVSTLELGDSALYLCASSLVPLADSAGNTIYFGEGSWLTVV.

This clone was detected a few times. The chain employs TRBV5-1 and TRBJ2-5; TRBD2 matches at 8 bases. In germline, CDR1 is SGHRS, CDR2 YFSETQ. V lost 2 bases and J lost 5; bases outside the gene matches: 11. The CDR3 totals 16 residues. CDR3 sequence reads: CASSFGLARDLETQYF. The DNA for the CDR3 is TGCGCCAGCAGCTTCGGACTAGCCCGGGATCTTGAGACCCAGTACTTC.

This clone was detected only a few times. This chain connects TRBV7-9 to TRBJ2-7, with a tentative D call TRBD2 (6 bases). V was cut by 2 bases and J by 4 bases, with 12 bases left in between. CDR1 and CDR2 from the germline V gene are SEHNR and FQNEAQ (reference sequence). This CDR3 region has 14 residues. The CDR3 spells CASSLSGFSYEQYF. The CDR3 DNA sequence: TGTGCCAGCAGCTTAAGCGGGTTTTCGTACGAGCAGTACTTC.